The present T cell receptor (beta chain) was sequenced within a study of blood T cells in healthy people across ages. This clonotype has just a few counts. Trimming took 6 bases from V and 1 from J, leaving 12 bases between them. Germline loops: CDR1 SEHNR, CDR2 FQNEAQ (reference sequence). CDR3 length equals 14 residues. Together with a sample-barcoded 5' primer, a J-beta primer mix was included in a second PCR lasting roughly 6 to 12 cycles. Samples each returned at least 2.5 million CDR3-containing paired-end reads. TCRdb independently ran MiXCR on the 5' RACE reads; one entry per CDR3 protein. The profile shows roughly 1.5 million distinct CDR3 sequences, around 40% of them singletons. Those donating, healthy Caucasian individuals from Russia, were aged about 6 to 100. Each donor had approximately 10 milliliters of peripheral blood drawn.

Sequencing was carried out using blood. This clonotype was sampled from a woman between 18 and 30 years old in good health. This chain uses TRBV7-9 with TRBJ1-1; D may be TRBD1 (6 bases). CDR3 residues: CASRESRGNTEAFF. CDR3 coding DNA: TGTGCCAGCAGAGAGAGCAGGGGGAACACTGAAGCTTTCTTT. The full variable domain, in which reference TRBV7-9 and TRBJ1-1 provide the parts outside the CDR3, is DTGVSQNPRHKITKRGQNVTFRCDPISEHNRLYWYRQTLGQGPEFLTYFQNEAQLEKSRLLSDRFSAERPKGSFSTLEIQRTEQGDSAMYLCASRESRGNTEAFFGQGTRLTVV.